The sequence of this T cell receptor beta chain was determined in a study of T cell responses to AZD1222 COVID-19 vaccine. General study results and limits: In all cases, repertoires were sampled only after the peak T cell response.

About this clone: Its cognate antigen is unknown.

Assay used: immunoSEQ multiplex PCR; TCRdb lists only in-frame clones, some missing. Found here are around 140,000 clones, roughly 90% of them singletons; the top ten hold around 1.7%. The germline gives CDR1 SGHTA, CDR2 FQGNSA. J lost 4 bases, V lost 6 bases, and 8 bases had no gene match. This CDR3 is 14 amino acids long. This TCR came from an adult in good health. The rearrangement joins TRBV7-2 to TRBJ1-1, with 7 positions matching TRBD1. The sequenced sample was peripheral blood, obtained on day 0 of AZD1222 vaccination. CDR3 loop: CASSRQGGATEAFF. The DNA for the CDR3 is TGTGCCAGCAGTCGACAGGGAGGAGCCACTGAAGCTTTCTTT.